The 9 T cell receptor beta chains given below trace back to one sample, sequenced in a study of T cell repertoires in cytomegalovirus infection. TCRdb recomputed calls from the reads with MiXCR, one row per CDR3 protein. The repertoire holds 200,000 to 250,000 distinct CDR3 sequences, with approximately 7% as singletons. Sequenced: PBMCs. These receptors originate from a human donor in good health (CMV status not recorded). Some clones in this sample may be carry-over from other donors' samples.

This clonotype was seen more than once but under ten times. The rearrangement uses TRBV28 and TRBJ2-1; D call uncertain. The length of the CDR3 is 13 residues. From germline, CDR1 is MDHEN and CDR2 SYDVKM. Trimming shortened V by 3 bases and J by 4 bases, and 7 bases separated the two germline ends. CDR3 in amino acids: CASSFADYNEQFF. The CDR3 DNA is TGTGCCAGCAGTTTCGCGGATTACAATGAGCAGTTCTTC. The full variable domain, in which reference TRBV28 and TRBJ2-1 provide the parts outside the CDR3, is DVKVTQSSRYLVKRTGEKVFLECVQDMDHENMFWYRQDPGLGLRLIYFSYDVKMKEKGDIPEGYSVSREKKERFSLILESASTNQTSMYLCASSFADYNEQFFGPGTRLTVL.

This clonotype occurred many times. J is TRBJ2-1 and V is TRBV20-1, with D perhaps matching TRBD1 (5 bases). Germline V CDR1 and CDR2: DFQATT, SNEGSKA (reference sequence). Trimming pared 3 bases from V and 6 bases from J, leaving 15 bases between. This CDR3 is built from 14 residues. CDR3: CSASQGAFSNEQFF. The CDR3 nucleotides read TGCAGTGCTAGTCAAGGGGCTTTTTCCAATGAGCAGTTCTTC.

This clonotype has a count of ten or more. The chain links TRBV7-2 to TRBJ2-5, with 12 bases matching TRBD2. Trimming cost V 4 bases and J 7 bases; bases outside gene matches: 13. CDR3 length: 17 residues. Germline loops: CDR1 SGHTA, CDR2 FQGNSA. The DNA of the CDR3 is TGTGCCAGCAGCTCCCCGAACTTTCTAGCGGGGGGGGTGACCCAGTACTTC. It translates to CASSSPNFLAGGVTQYF. The full variable domain, with the rest looked up from reference TRBV7-2 and TRBJ2-5, is GAGVSQSPSNKVTEKGKDVELRCDPISGHTALYWYRQSLGQGLEFLIYFQGNSAPDKSGLPSDRFSAERTGGSVSTLTIQRTQQEDSAVYLCASSSPNFLAGGVTQYFGPGTRLLVL.

This clonotype appeared many times. This CDR3 reads CSANKGGSGTGELFF. The CDR3 region has the DNA TGCAGTGCTAATAAAGGGGGCTCCGGCACCGGGGAGCTGTTTTTT. The chain combines TRBV20-1 with TRBJ2-2; 7 nucleotides align to TRBD1. Unmatched junction bases numbered 9, after V lost 4 bases and J lost 4 bases. The CDR3 totals 15 residues. The germline CDR1 and CDR2 sequences are DFQATT and SNEGSKA (reference sequence).

In its sample, this clonotype was seen many times. The V and J genes are TRBV6-2 or TRBV6-3 and TRBJ2-5, with unresolved D. The V and J ends lost 6 bases and 4 bases respectively, with 12 bases between them. The germline gives CDR1 MNHEY, CDR2 SVGEGT. This CDR3 comprises 13 residues. CDR3 residues: CASRLPPGETQYF. The CDR3 bases are TGTGCCAGCAGACTACCCCCGGGAGAGACCCAGTACTTC.

This clonotype appeared many times. The CDR3 protein is CSARSGGEPGELFF. CDR3 DNA sequence: TGCAGTGCTCGGAGCGGGGGGGAACCCGGGGAGCTGTTTTTT. This chain links TRBV20-1 with TRBJ2-2, with 10 bases identical to TRBD2. V was pared by 5 bases and J by 6 bases, with 6 bases of the junction left unmatched. This CDR3 has 14 residues. Germline assignment: CDR1 DFQATT and CDR2 SNEGSKA (reference sequence).

This clonotype has a count of ten or more. This rearrangement joins TRBV7-2 to TRBJ2-3; 14 nucleotides align to TRBD2. Germline CDR1 is SGHTA and CDR2 is FQGNSA. The trim removed 5 bases at V and 5 bases at J, leaving 6 bases unmatched. The CDR3 sequence is 16 residues long. This chain's CDR3 is CASSVTSGGAEDTQYF. CDR3 nucleotides: TGTGCCAGCAGCGTGACTAGCGGGGGGGCGGAAGATACGCAGTATTTT.

This clonotype was detected ten times or more. The chain employs TRBV15 and TRBJ1-3; weak D call: TRBD1 (5 bases). Germline CDR1 and CDR2: LNHNV and YYDKDF (reference sequence). The CDR3 consists of 13 residues. With 3 bases removed from V and 8 bases from J, the gap between germline ends came to 11 bases. The CDR3 bases are TGTGCCACCAGCAGGTCAGGGCAGGACACCATATATTTT. Protein product: CATSRSGQDTIYF.

This clonotype came up many times. J is TRBJ2-2 and V is TRBV7-9, with a possible D match to TRBD1 (5 bases). V was cut by 3 bases and J by 2 bases, with 10 bases left in between. Germline CDR1 is SEHNR and CDR2 is FQNEAQ (reference sequence). The CDR3 extends over 15 amino acids. The CDR3: CASSFGQLNTGELFF. The CDR3, as DNA: TGTGCCAGCAGCTTTGGACAACTCAACACCGGGGAGCTGTTTTTT.